This TCR beta chain was sequenced during a study of human T cells and chemical hapten exposure. From the RACE reads, TCRdb called clonotypes with MiXCR, one entry per CDR3 protein. The repertoire holds some 49,000 distinct CDR3 sequences, with less than 9.5% as singletons. Described time point: patch test 1, 2 weeks after DPC sensitization. Treatment here: therapeutic diphenylcyclopropenone sensitization with weekly scalp DPC. This CDR3 comprises 15 residues. Germline V gene lookup returns CDR1 SGHTA and CDR2 FQGNSA. The V end lost 0 bases, the J end lost 2 bases, and 11 bases lay between the germline ends.

The chain uses TRBV7-2 and TRBJ2-7; weak D call: TRBD2 (5 bases). This sequence was found in a woman in her forties or fifties with alopecia areata. Some clones in this sample may be carry-over from other donors' samples. The sequences come from whole blood, collected in connection with sensitization to the hapten diphenylcyclopropenone (DPC). CDR3 sequence (DNA): TGTGCCAGCAGCTTAGCGCTTGGGAGTGCCTACGAGCAGTACTTC. Protein product: CASSLALGSAYEQYF.